These 3 T cell receptor beta chains share one sample of origin, sequenced in a study of brain T cells in children with intractable seizures. The data were produced by immunoSEQ multiplex PCR, yet TCRdb's version contains in-frame clones alone and is incomplete. The profile shows approximately 60,000 clones, around 96% of them singletons. The sample here was peripheral blood, taken at surgery. These receptors were taken from a boy in the first two years of life with focal cortical dysplasia and intractable seizures.

V is TRBV2 and J is TRBJ1-1, with D perhaps matching TRBD1 (5 bases). The CDR3 runs 15 residues. Trimming pared 2 bases from V and 0 bases from J, leaving 10 bases between. Germline V lookup: CDR1 SNHLY, CDR2 FYNNEI. This CDR3 is CASSERQGMNTEAFF. The CDR3 nucleotides are TGTGCCAGCAGTGAAAGGCAGGGTATGAACACTGAAGCTTTCTTT.

The chain has TRBV6-1 and TRBJ2-3; the D is unclear. V was shortened by 2 bases and J by 4 bases, with 1 base between the two germline ends. Germline CDR1 and CDR2: MNHNS and SASEGT. The CDR3 extends over 11 amino acids. CDR3 nucleotide sequence: TGTGCCAGCAGTGAACCAGATACGCAGTATTTT. Protein product: CASSEPDTQYF.

The CDR3 coding sequence is TGTGCCAGCAGCGGACAGGCGGAGACCCAGTACTTC. This encodes CASSGQAETQYF. V is TRBV6-5 and J is TRBJ2-5; 7 bases align to TRBD1. The CDR3 runs to 12 residues. CDR1 and CDR2 from the germline V gene are MNHEY and SVGAGI. V was pared by 6 bases and J by 5 bases, with 3 bases of the junction left unmatched.